These 15 T cell receptor beta chains were all obtained from the same sample, sequenced in a study of blood T cells in healthy people across ages. Sample-barcoded 5' priming and a J-beta primer mix drove a second PCR of roughly 7 to 11 cycles. A single record per CDR3 protein comes from TCRdb applying MiXCR to the 5' RACE reads. This table holds about 1.8 million distinct CDR3 sequences, approximately 50% found once. The sequenced material came from blood. These receptors came from a middle-aged woman in good health.

J is TRBJ2-5 and V is TRBV28, with 10 nucleotides matching TRBD2. This CDR3 has 18 residues. Germline-derived CDR1 and CDR2 are MDHEN and SYDVKM. Trimming at V came to 3 bases and at J to 3 bases, leaving 13 bases not matched to a gene. The CDR3: CASSFGRLAGAGKETQYF. Here the CDR3 DNA reads TGTGCCAGCAGTTTCGGTCGTCTAGCGGGGGCCGGTAAAGAGACCCAGTACTTC.

This chain links TRBV9 with TRBJ1-5; D gene unclear. Germline CDR1 is SGDLS and CDR2 is YYNGEE. Trimming removed 7 bases at V and 4 bases at J, with 18 bases between. CDR3 length: 15 residues. CDR3 amino acids: CASSPFPRINQPQHF. CDR3 DNA: TGTGCCAGCTCCCCTTTCCCACGAATTAATCAGCCCCAGCATTTT.

In regard to this clonotype: A read error may explain this, as a much larger clone is one base away. The chain has TRBV12-3 or TRBV12-4 and TRBJ1-1; the D is unclear. V lost 2 bases, J lost 1 base, and 5 bases lay in between. The CDR3 totals 13 residues. This chain's CDR3 is CASSLQKNTEAFF. The CDR3 region has the DNA TGTGCCAGCAGTTTACAGAAGAACACTGAAGCTTTCTTT.

The CDR3 here is CASSPGSHYNSPLHF. In DNA, the CDR3 is TGCGCCAGCAGCCCCGGCAGCCACTATAATTCACCCCTCCACTTT. The chain links TRBV5-1 to TRBJ1-6; no clear D gene. The V gene lost 4 bases and the J gene lost 3 bases, with 11 bases spanning the gap. The CDR3 runs 15 residues. Germline CDR1 reads SGHRS; CDR2 reads YFSETQ. The variable domain in full, with the rest retrieved from reference TRBV5-1 and TRBJ1-6, is KAGVTQTPRYLIKTRGQQVTLSCSPISGHRSVSWYQQTPGQGLQFLFEYFSETQRNKGNFPGRFSGRQFSNSRSEMNVSTLELGDSALYLCASSPGSHYNSPLHFGNGTRLTVT.

This clonotype appeared a few times. This sequence joins TRBV20-1 and TRBJ2-3, with TRBD1 identical over 9 bases. V lost 6 bases and J lost 2; bases outside the gene matches: 12. Germline lookup yields CDR1 DFQATT and CDR2 SNEGSKA (reference sequence). The CDR3 consists of 16 residues. The CDR3 reads CSALSPTGGITDTQYF. The CDR3 region has the DNA TGCAGTGCCCTGTCCCCGACAGGGGGTATCACAGATACGCAGTATTTT.

This clonotype showed up many times. The gene calls are TRBV2 and TRBJ2-3; 10 bases map to TRBD2. Germline trimming cut 8 bases from V and 1 base from J; bases unmatched to any gene: 0. Germline loops: CDR1 SNHLY, CDR2 FYNNEI. This CDR3 comprises 13 residues. The CDR3 region is CASGLAGTDTQYF. The DNA for the CDR3 is TGTGCCAGCGGACTAGCGGGCACAGATACGCAGTATTTT.

The chain employs TRBV2 and TRBJ2-1; 7 bases line up with TRBD1. V gave up 6 bases and J gave up 8 bases; unmatched junction bases: 10. CDR1 and CDR2 (germline): SNHLY, FYNNEI. The CDR3 length is 14 residues. CDR3 protein: CASSEGAWYDEQFF. CDR3 DNA: TGTGCCAGCAGCGAGGGGGCCTGGTACGATGAGCAGTTCTTC.

The chain links TRBV29-1 to TRBJ2-3, with 12 bases aligning to TRBD2. Germline V lookup: CDR1 SQVTM, CDR2 ANQGSEA. The CDR3 covers 14 residues. The V segment lost 6 bases and the J segment 4 bases; nucleotides outside the gene matches: 5. In DNA, the CDR3 is TGCAGCGTGCGGTCTAGCGGGGGGGCAGATACGCAGTATTTT. Translating it yields CSVRSSGGADTQYF.

The chain is built from TRBV4-2 and TRBJ2-4, with D hard to call. Germline V gives CDR1 LGHNA, CDR2 YNFKEQ. The CDR3 is made up of 11 amino acids. The V gene lost 0 bases and the J gene lost 10 bases, with 4 bases spanning the gap. CDR3 sequence (DNA): TGTGCCAGCAGCCAAGATCGAATTCAGTACTTC. It encodes CASSQDRIQYF.

V gene TRBV4-2 combines with J gene TRBJ2-7; possible D gene TRBD1, 5 bases. CDR1 and CDR2 from the germline V gene are LGHNA and YNFKEQ. Trimming shortened V by 3 bases and J by 2 bases, and 14 bases separated the two germline ends. This CDR3 has 15 residues. The CDR3 loop reads CASSQDLTVTYEQYF. CDR3 DNA: TGTGCCAGCAGCCAGGACCTGACAGTTACCTACGAGCAGTACTTC.

The chain links TRBV29-1 to TRBJ2-1, with TRBD1 matching over 8 bases. This CDR3 region has 14 residues. V lost 5 bases to trimming and J lost 5 bases; unmatched junction nucleotides: 8. Germline V gives CDR1 SQVTM, CDR2 ANQGSEA. The CDR3 region has the DNA TGCAGCGTTAAGGGTACGGACAGGGACAATGAGCAGTTCTTC. Its translation is CSVKGTDRDNEQFF.

The chain links TRBV6-2 or TRBV6-3 to TRBJ2-1; 11 nucleotides agree with TRBD1. The J call is in doubt because the DNA end fits TRBJ2-7 better. This CDR3 region has 15 residues. Germline CDR1 MNHEY, CDR2 SVGEGT. CDR3 amino acids: CASSRTGGYAYEQYF. The CDR3 DNA reads TGTGCCAGCAGCCGGACAGGGGGCTATGCCTACGAGCAGTACTTC.

The chain recombines TRBV7-2 with TRBJ2-5; 10 nucleotides match TRBD2. The CDR3 is 16 amino acids. Germline V gene data show CDR1 as SGHTA and CDR2 as FQGNSA. With 0 bases clipped from V and 5 bases from J, the junction kept 6 bases outside the gene matches. The CDR3 region is CASSLASGGGMETQYF. Written as DNA, the CDR3 is TGTGCCAGCAGCTTAGCAAGCGGGGGGGGAATGGAGACCCAGTACTTC.

This clonotype was seen a handful of times. This chain connects TRBV12-3 or TRBV12-4 to TRBJ2-1; 11 bases are a match to TRBD2. The CDR3 loop spans 15 amino acids. V shed 0 bases, J shed 11 bases, and the junction held 6 bases outside the gene matches. The CDR3 DNA reads TGTGCCAGCAGTTTAGCTAGCGGGGGGGCCGTCCAGCAGTTCTTC. It codes for CASSLASGGAVQQFF.

The chain uses TRBV3-1 and TRBJ2-7, with D perhaps TRBD1 or TRBD2 (5 bases each). Per the germline V gene, CDR1 is LGHDT and CDR2 is YNNKEL (reference sequence). There are 13 residues in the CDR3. Trimming pared 3 bases from V and 5 bases from J, leaving 11 bases between. As DNA, the CDR3 is TGTGCCAGCAGCCACCCGGGACCCCACGAGCAGTACTTC. Amino acid sequence: CASSHPGPHEQYF.